This TCR beta chain originates from a study of OX40 agonist ivuxolimab in advanced cancers. Study-level background: The patients got ivuxolimab, which is an agonistic anti-OX40 (CD134) antibody.

The length of the CDR3 is 13 residues. CDR1 and CDR2 (germline): SGHTA, FQGNSA. V was shortened by 3 bases and J by 0 bases, with 6 bases between the two germline ends. Study results and caveats: Doses of 0.1 to 3.0 mg/kg were accompanied by clonal expansion of CD4+ and CD8+ blood T cells by week 6. Antigen specificity of clonally expanded peripheral T cells was not established.

Notes on this clone: Antigen: not known.

Assay used: immunoSEQ multiplex PCR; TCRdb lists only in-frame clones, some missing. The sample holds about 88,000 clones; approximately 90% are singletons and the top ten take 1.5% to 2%. This chain uses TRBV7-2 with TRBJ2-7; D gene ambiguous. This receptor was identified in an adult with an advanced solid tumor such as melanoma, head and neck, liver or kidney cancer. The sequenced sample was CD4+ or CD8+ T cells sorted from blood, obtained in a trial of the OX40 agonist ivuxolimab. CDR3 in amino acids: CASSLASSYEQYF. Here the CDR3 DNA reads TGTGCCAGCAGCTTGGCGTCCTCCTACGAGCAGTACTTC.